This TCR beta chain stems from a study of T cell changes during pregnancy in multiple sclerosis (dated by TCRdb to between 2017 and 2020). As for the study more broadly: In women with multiple sclerosis, the researchers looked at how the T cell repertoire shifted as pregnancy progressed.

A word on this clone: This clone's antigen is unknown. The input lacks base qualities; no much larger clone sits a single base away.

The library was generated by the immunoSEQ multiplex PCR assay. The immuneACCESS repertoire file appears here via TCRdb, limited to in-frame rearrangements. These files lack a portion of the clones; in checked studies, under half of the deficit traces to unresolved V genes, and the cause of the others is not known. This sample is represented by 85,000 to 95,000 clones; about nine tenths of them were singletons. Clones ranked in the top ten supply over 1.5% of the sample. The germline V gene encodes CDR1 MNHEY and CDR2 SMNVEV (reference sequence). Spanning cysteine to phenylalanine, the CDR3 consists of 12 amino acids. Just CDR3 DNA is preserved here, 36 bases in frame from base 1. V is pared back by 7 bases and J by 7 bases, with 13 bases lying between the germline termini.

The receptor's source is a female donor in good health, enrolled as a control in a pregnancy study. The rearranged chain carries TRBV27 and TRBJ1-1; the D gene remains uncertain. Sequencing was performed on peripheral blood, taken after pregnancy. The CDR3 region has the sequence CASKYPGSEAFF. Here is the DNA: TGTGCCAGCAAGTACCCCGGGAGTGAAGCTTTCTTT.